This TCR beta chain was sequenced for a study of cytomegalovirus exposure and HLA in healthy donors. General observations from the study: HLA restriction was apparent for most CMV-associated TCR beta chains in a later analysis. Earlier analysis looked at TCR beta V segments, and most were productive about 90% or about 30% of the time. Beyond CMV serostatus, there was no information to go on about immune exposure. What a later analysis showed was that several of the most significant clusters appeared linked to common viral pathogens.

Concerning this clone: Its antigen is currently unknown.

PCR primers comprised 60 Vbeta and 13 Jbeta primers. Here immunoSEQ multiplex PCR was the method, and the copy in TCRdb shows in-frame clones only, minus some. The table includes under 200,000 clones, roughly 75% detected once. This CDR3 has 15 residues. V dropped 1 base and J dropped 5 bases, with 12 bases sitting between them. Per germline, CDR1 SEHNR and CDR2 FQNEAQ (reference sequence). This TCR came from a male donor in good health and CMV-seronegative. The rearrangement links TRBV7-9 to TRBJ1-5; TRBD1 might be the D (6 bases). The source material was PBMCs. The CDR3 loop is CASSLGTVEDQPQHF. The CDR3, as DNA: TGTGCCAGCAGCTTAGGGACAGTCGAAGATCAGCCCCAGCATTTT.